This passage covers 10 T cell receptor beta chains from one sample sequenced in a study of OX40 agonist ivuxolimab in advanced cancers. This table comes from immunoSEQ multiplex PCR, and its TCRdb copy is limited to in-frame clones, with some not included. Altogether about 80,000 clones are present, around 85% being singletons, with the ten largest covering around 5.1%. Sequenced here: CD4+ or CD8+ T cells sorted from blood, sampled in a trial of the OX40 agonist ivuxolimab. These receptors originate from an adult with an advanced solid tumor such as melanoma, head and neck, liver or kidney cancer.

This chain joins TRBV7-9 and TRBJ1-3; possible D gene TRBD1, 5 bases. CDR3 length equals 17 residues. Germline-derived CDR1 and CDR2 are SEHNR and FQNEAQ (reference sequence). The V end was cut by 1 base, the J end by 2 bases, with 15 bases between. CDR3 sequence (DNA): TGTGCCAGCAGCTTAGGAAAGCCAGGGATCGCTGGAAACACCATATATTTT. Residues: CASSLGKPGIAGNTIYF.

This rearrangement joins TRBV18 to TRBJ1-1; a possible D gene is TRBD1 (5 bases). Trimming cost V 0 bases and J 4 bases, with 9 bases left between them. The length of the CDR3 is 14 residues. Germline CDR1 reads KGHSH; CDR2 reads LQKENI. CDR3 in amino acids: CASSPPKGTTEAFF. In nucleotides, the CDR3 is TGTGCCAGCTCACCACCGAAGGGGACCACTGAAGCTTTCTTT.

The V call is TRBV12-5, the J call TRBJ2-7; D gene uncertain. V was clipped by 0 bases and J by 5 bases, with 11 bases between them. The germline gives CDR1 LGHNT, CDR2 FRNRAP. This CDR3 comprises 14 residues. The CDR3 is CASGLVLGSNEQYF. As DNA, the CDR3 is TGTGCTAGTGGTTTGGTGCTGGGGTCGAACGAGCAGTACTTC.

The CDR3 sequence is CASSPRSSSGGGSGANVLTF. For the CDR3, the DNA is TGCGCCAGCAGCCCCCGATCGAGTAGCGGGGGGGGCAGTGGGGCCAACGTCCTGACTTTC. This rearrangement joins TRBV4-3 to TRBJ2-6; 11 bases fit TRBD2. The CDR3 covers 20 residues. Germline V CDR1 and CDR2: LGHNA, YSLEER. With V trimmed by 4 bases and J by 3 bases, 14 bases remained unmatched.

The chain has TRBV5-6 and TRBJ1-5; 9 positions match TRBD1. The germline V gene has CDR1 SGHDT and CDR2 YYEEEE. The CDR3 covers 18 residues. V was pared by 0 bases and J by 4 bases, with 11 bases of the junction left unmatched. The CDR3 DNA is TGTGCCAGCAGCTTGGCGAGGACAGGGGCTGTCGGGAATCAGCCCCAGCATTTT. Its translation is CASSLARTGAVGNQPQHF.

This clone was picked up a small number of times. The V gene is TRBV19, the J gene TRBJ1-2; D not resolved. Germline lookup yields CDR1 LNHDA and CDR2 SQIVND (reference sequence). V was shortened by 2 bases and J by 7 bases, with 14 bases between the two germline ends. The CDR3 loop spans 14 amino acids. The CDR3 protein is CASSITQVSSGYTF. Here the CDR3 DNA reads TGTGCCAGTAGTATAACTCAGGTTTCGAGTGGCTACACCTTC.

This chain links TRBV27 with TRBJ2-2, with D tentatively TRBD1 (6 bases). The CDR3 totals 14 residues. CDR1 is MNHEY, CDR2 SMNVEV, per germline (reference sequence). Trimming left V 6 bases short and J 7 bases short, with 15 bases between. The CDR3 is CASRLTGGGGELFF. The CDR3 region has the DNA TGTGCCAGCAGACTGACAGGTGGCGGCGGGGAGCTGTTTTTT.

This clone was seen once. For the CDR3, the DNA is TGTGCCAGCAGTTCCGGACAGGGTGTCACTGAAGCTTTCTTT. Its protein product is CASSSGQGVTEAFF. V and J are TRBV5-5 and TRBJ1-1, with 8 bases fitting TRBD1. The trim removed 5 bases at V and 4 bases at J, leaving 7 bases unmatched. This CDR3 is built from 14 residues. Germline V gene sequence: CDR1 SGHKS, CDR2 YYEKEE (reference sequence).

The gene calls are TRBV6-5 and TRBJ2-2; a possible D gene is TRBD1 (6 bases). The CDR3 has 14 amino acids. V was pared by 5 bases and J by 5 bases, with 12 bases between. In germline, CDR1 is MNHEY, CDR2 SVGAGI. CDR3 bases: TGTGCCAGCAGTCACGGACAGACAACCGGGGAGCTGTTTTTT. Its protein product is CASSHGQTTGELFF.

This sequence joins TRBV19 and TRBJ1-3; no clear D gene. The germline V gene has CDR1 LNHDA and CDR2 SQIVND (reference sequence). Trimming cost V 6 bases and J 4 bases, with 10 bases left between them. This CDR3 region has 13 residues. The CDR3 reads CASSPGRGNTIYF. The CDR3 DNA reads TGTGCCAGTAGCCCAGGACGGGGAAACACCATATATTTT.